Reported below is one T cell receptor (beta chain). What it binds is not known. What was amplified from RNA transcripts were TCR beta CDR3 regions. The study used the HTBI primer set for a first-round RT-PCR of the TCR CDR3. Via MiXCR, TCRdb re-called the multiplex PCR reads, giving one row per CDR3 protein. The sample gives more than 650,000 distinct CDR3 sequences, approximately 14% of which show up once; roughly a tenth is in the top ten. Those patients with uncontrolled infection, other autoimmune disease, pregnancy or lactation were excluded. Thyroid ultrasound, orbital computed tomography, clinical symptoms, and serum thyroxine and TRAb underpinned diagnoses. This CDR3 has 17 amino acids. The V end lost 5 bases, the J end lost 6 bases, and 22 bases lay between the germline ends. The data were taken from a study of T cells in Graves' hyperthyroidism and ophthalmopathy. Overall study results and limits: The model forecast ophthalmopathy, anticipating it by a median around 6.5 months before onset. The blood repertoire included most of the expanded thyroid clonotypes above 0.001.

This clonotype originated in a young woman with Graves' hyperthyroidism. The specimen sequenced was blood. This rearrangement joins TRBV12-3 or TRBV12-4 to TRBJ2-2; the D gene is possibly TRBD2 (7 bases). CDR3 loop: CASSPSGGISGAGELFF. The CDR3 nucleotides are TGTGCCAGCAGTCCTAGCGGAGGTATTTCAGGGGCCGGGGAGCTGTTTTTT.